The 29 T cell receptor beta chains presented below share a single source sample, sequenced in a study of T cell responses to AZD1222 COVID-19 vaccine. The repertoire was sequenced with immunoSEQ multiplex PCR; TCRdb's copy has only in-frame clones and lacks some. Seen here are around 65,000 clones, around 85% observed once, and the top ten hold roughly 27%. Sequences were derived from peripheral blood, sampled 28 days after the second AZD1222 dose. These TCRs come from an adult who received the AZD1222 COVID-19 vaccine.

The chain combines TRBV28 with TRBJ2-4, with D unresolved. With 2 bases removed from V and 7 bases from J, the gap between germline ends came to 9 bases. This CDR3 has 13 amino acids. Germline CDR1 MDHEN, CDR2 SYDVKM. The CDR3 sequence: CASSLGVRNIQYF. DNA for the CDR3: TGTGCCAGCAGTTTAGGGGTCCGGAACATTCAGTACTTC.

V is TRBV6-4 and J is TRBJ2-1; 10 nucleotides align to TRBD2. Per the germline V gene, CDR1 is MRHNA and CDR2 is SNTAGT. The CDR3 loop spans 15 amino acids. J lost 5 bases, V lost 3 bases, and 4 bases had no gene match. This chain's CDR3 is CASSEGLARNNEQFF. Written as DNA, the CDR3 is TGTGCCAGCAGTGAGGGACTAGCGAGGAACAATGAGCAGTTCTTC.

V gene TRBV19 combines with J gene TRBJ1-5, with 10 bases that match TRBD1. Looked up from germline, CDR1 is LNHDA and CDR2 is SQIVND (reference sequence). The CDR3 loop spans 16 amino acids. V shed 6 bases, J shed 5 bases, and the junction held 10 bases outside the gene matches. CDR3 loop: CASSQWDRGIYQPQHF. CDR3 sequence (DNA): TGTGCCAGTAGCCAATGGGACAGGGGAATTTATCAGCCCCAGCATTTT.

This clone was seen a few times. The J gene is TRBJ1-5, the V gene TRBV7-2; TRBD1 aligns across 7 bases. The germline V gene encodes CDR1 SGHTA and CDR2 FQGNSA. This CDR3 comprises 14 residues. V was clipped by 6 bases and J by 7 bases; unmatched bases: 9. CDR3 residues: CASSPTGIGQPQHF. CDR3 nucleotide sequence: TGTGCCAGCAGTCCGACAGGGATCGGCCAGCCCCAGCATTTT.

The chain links TRBV19 to TRBJ2-1, with TRBD1 matching 8 bases. Germline CDR1 reads LNHDA; CDR2 reads SQIVND (reference sequence). V was clipped by 4 bases and J by 4 bases; unmatched bases: 9. This CDR3 is 16 amino acids long. The CDR3 DNA reads TGTGCCAGTAGTAACCGCGGGACAGGTTTATACAATGAGCAGTTCTTC. Translated, it gives CASSNRGTGLYNEQFF.

This clone was picked up a small number of times. J is TRBJ2-7 and V is TRBV25-1; D is ambiguous. CDR3 length: 13 residues. Germline CDR1 MGHDK, CDR2 SYGVNS. Trimming took off 4 bases at V and 2 bases at J, with 9 bases between the two ends. CDR3 nucleotides: TGTGCCAGCAGTGCTCCGACAACCTACGAGCAGTACTTC. This sequence encodes CASSAPTTYEQYF.

The chain carries TRBV29-1 and TRBJ1-1; D remains unclear. The length of the CDR3 is 14 residues. Trimming left V 2 bases short and J 0 bases short, with 10 bases between. The germline CDR1 and CDR2 sequences are SQVTM and ANQGSEA. CDR3 residues: CSVEWRQMNTEAFF. The CDR3 nucleotides read TGCAGCGTTGAATGGCGGCAAATGAACACTGAAGCTTTCTTT.

The V and J genes are TRBV30 and TRBJ2-1; no clear D. Germline V gene lookup returns CDR1 GTSNPN and CDR2 SVGIG (reference sequence). CDR3 size: 11 residues. V was clipped by 3 bases and J by 15 bases, with 15 bases between them. In DNA form, the CDR3 reads TGTGCCTGGAGGTTAACACAACGGCGGTTCTTC. It encodes CAWRLTQRRFF. The variable domain in full, with the rest retrieved from reference TRBV30 and TRBJ2-1, is SQTIHQWPATLVQPVGSPLSLECTVEGTSNPNLYWYRQAAGRGLQLLFYSVGIGQISSEVPQNLSASRPQDRQFILSSKKLLLSDSGFYLCAWRLTQRRFFGPGTRLTVL.

The sample holds one count of this clone. This chain joins TRBV7-9 and TRBJ2-1, with 8 bases that match TRBD2. This CDR3 spans 15 amino acids. The germline V gene has CDR1 SEHNR and CDR2 FQNEAQ (reference sequence). The V segment lost 2 bases and the J segment 5 bases; nucleotides outside the gene matches: 5. The CDR3 sequence is CASSLPGGPHNEQFF. CDR3 sequence (DNA): TGTGCCAGCAGCTTACCGGGAGGGCCCCACAATGAGCAGTTCTTC. Full variable domain (missing parts from reference TRBV7-9 and TRBJ2-1): DTGVSQNPRHKITKRGQNVTFRCDPISEHNRLYWYRQTLGQGPEFLTYFQNEAQLEKSRLLSDRFSAERPKGSFSTLEIQRTEQGDSAMYLCASSLPGGPHNEQFFGPGTRLTVL.

The J gene is TRBJ2-1, the V gene TRBV19; D is unresolved. The CDR3 is made up of 15 amino acids. The V gene's germline CDR1 is LNHDA and CDR2 SQIVND (reference sequence). With 6 bases removed from V and 0 bases from J, the gap between germline ends came to 12 bases. CDR3 coding DNA: TGTGCCAGTAGCCAAGGGTGGAGCTCCTACAATGAGCAGTTCTTC. This codes for CASSQGWSSYNEQFF.

This clone has just one count. The J gene is TRBJ2-7, the V gene TRBV7-9; D remains unclear. V lost 8 bases and J lost 3, with 11 bases in between. Germline loops: CDR1 SEHNR, CDR2 FQNEAQ (reference sequence). CDR3 length: 12 residues. This chain's CDR3 is CASDGPSYEQYF. CDR3 nucleotides: TGTGCCAGCGACGGGCCCAGCTACGAGCAGTACTTC. The whole variable domain, filled in from reference TRBV7-9 and TRBJ2-7, reads DTGVSQNPRHKITKRGQNVTFRCDPISEHNRLYWYRQTLGQGPEFLTYFQNEAQLEKSRLLSDRFSAERPKGSFSTLEIQRTEQGDSAMYLCASDGPSYEQYFGPGTRLTVT.

The chain combines TRBV3-1 (or the pseudogene TRBV3-2) with TRBJ2-5; 8 positions agree with TRBD2. Germline V CDR1 and CDR2: LGHDT, YNNKEL (reference sequence). The V and J ends lost 3 bases and 2 bases, in that order; junction bases with no gene match: 14. The CDR3 spans 18 residues. This CDR3 reads CASSHPELLAGSQETQYF. The DNA for the CDR3 is TGTGCCAGCAGCCACCCCGAACTTTTAGCGGGATCTCAAGAGACCCAGTACTTC.

V and J are TRBV3-1 (or the pseudogene TRBV3-2) and TRBJ1-1, with a tentative D call TRBD1 (6 bases). V dropped 4 bases and J dropped 3 bases, with 15 bases sitting between them. The CDR3 contains 15 residues. Germline V gene sequence: CDR1 LGHDT, CDR2 YNNKEL (reference sequence). The CDR3 protein is CASSPMTGYDTEAFF. CDR3 in DNA: TGTGCCAGCAGCCCAATGACAGGTTACGACACTGAAGCTTTCTTT.

The chain is built from TRBV28 and TRBJ2-3, with 11 nucleotides matching TRBD2. Per germline, CDR1 MDHEN and CDR2 SYDVKM. J lost 4 bases, V lost 6 bases, and 12 bases had no gene match. There are 17 residues in the CDR3. CDR3 nucleotides: TGTGCCAGCAGCACCATGATAGCGGGAGGGCCCCCAGATACGCAGTATTTT. Translating it yields CASSTMIAGGPPDTQYF.

J is TRBJ1-2 and V is TRBV7-9; no definite D call. V was trimmed by 0 bases and J by 5 bases, leaving 13 bases between them. Germline CDR1 SEHNR, CDR2 FQNEAQ (reference sequence). This CDR3 is built from 15 residues. The CDR3 sequence: CASSLAIRRDYGYTF. CDR3 bases: TGTGCCAGCAGCTTAGCGATTAGGAGGGATTATGGCTACACCTTC.

This chain connects TRBV20-1 to TRBJ2-3, with 10 bases matching TRBD2. V dropped 3 bases and J dropped 0; count of bases not matched to a gene: 3. There are 15 residues in the CDR3. Looked up from germline, CDR1 is DFQATT and CDR2 is SNEGSKA (reference sequence). The CDR3 DNA is TGCAGTGCTAGTGGGACTAGCGATAGCACAGATACGCAGTATTTT. Its translation is CSASGTSDSTDTQYF.

The V call is TRBV21-1, the J call TRBJ1-5. TRBV21-1 counts as a pseudogene. CDR3 size: 16 residues. The CDR3 protein is CASSKGGGRSNQPQHF. CDR3 sequence (DNA): TGTGCCAGCAGCAAAGGGGGTGGGCGGAGCAATCAGCCCCAGCATTTT.

The CDR3 coding sequence is TGTGCCAGCAGTTTACGGCTAGGCACAGATACGCAGTATTTT. Its protein product is CASSLRLGTDTQYF. The chain couples TRBV27 to TRBJ2-3; unclear D gene. Trimming removed 2 bases from V and 1 base from J, with 7 bases in between. This CDR3 region has 14 residues. Germline CDR1 is MNHEY and CDR2 is SMNVEV (reference sequence).

The chain carries TRBV6-2 or TRBV6-3 and TRBJ2-7; D possibly matches TRBD1 or TRBD2 (5 bases each). Between the trimmed V and J ends, which lost 7 bases and 2 bases, there was a span of 18 bases. The CDR3 loop spans 15 amino acids. In germline, CDR1 is MNHEY, CDR2 SVGEGT. CDR3 loop: CASTPSRGVTYEQYF. The CDR3 DNA sequence: TGTGCCAGCACCCCAAGTCGAGGGGTTACCTACGAGCAGTACTTC.

This chain joins TRBV7-2 and TRBJ2-5; D is perhaps TRBD1 (6 bases). Germline loops: CDR1 SGHTA, CDR2 FQGNSA. The V end lost 6 bases, the J end lost 2 bases, and 22 bases lay between the germline ends. The CDR3 totals 17 residues. CDR3 in amino acids: CASRRTGMKGRQETQYF. In DNA form, the CDR3 reads TGTGCCAGCAGACGTACAGGGATGAAGGGACGGCAAGAGACCCAGTACTTC.

The chain joins TRBV7-2 to TRBJ2-7; 8 bases fit TRBD1. The germline V gene has CDR1 SGHTA and CDR2 FQGNSA. The CDR3 loop spans 14 amino acids. The V gene end was trimmed by 4 bases and the J gene end by 2 bases; junction bases not matched to a gene: 4. In DNA, the CDR3 is TGTGCCAGCAGCTCGGGGACAGGACCCTACGAGCAGTACTTC. Amino acid sequence: CASSSGTGPYEQYF.

The V and J genes are TRBV6-4 and TRBJ2-3, with 7 bases that match TRBD1. The germline V gene has CDR1 MRHNA and CDR2 SNTAGT. With 6 bases clipped from V and 0 bases from J, the junction kept 6 bases outside the gene matches. The CDR3 length is 15 residues. CDR3: CASRIRQGSTDTQYF. CDR3 sequence (DNA): TGTGCCAGCAGAATCAGACAGGGTAGCACAGATACGCAGTATTTT.

The chain carries TRBV5-1 and TRBJ2-3, with 12 bases fitting TRBD1. V was pared by 0 bases and J by 6 bases, with 11 bases of the junction left unmatched. Germline V gene lookup returns CDR1 SGHRS and CDR2 YFSETQ. This CDR3 is 18 amino acids long. For the CDR3, the DNA is TGCGCCAGCAGCTTGGAGGGGTGGGGACAGGGGGCATCTGATACGCAGTATTTT. This encodes CASSLEGWGQGASDTQYF.

CDR3 protein: CASSPRGSYEQYF. CDR3 DNA sequence: TGTGCCAGCAGCCCCAGGGGGTCCTACGAGCAGTACTTC. J is TRBJ2-7 and V is TRBV5-6, with 7 bases identical to TRBD1. CDR3 length: 13 residues. V lost 4 bases to trimming and J lost 1 base; unmatched junction nucleotides: 2. Germline V CDR1 and CDR2: SGHDT, YYEEEE. The entire variable domain, with the rest obtained from reference TRBV5-6 and TRBJ2-7, is as follows: DAGVTQSPTHLIKTRGQQVTLRCSPKSGHDTVSWYQQALGQGPQFIFQYYEEEERQRGNFPDRFSGHQFPNYSSELNVNALLLGDSALYLCASSPRGSYEQYFGPGTRLTVT.

The CDR3, as DNA: TGTGCCAGCAGAGGACTAGCGGGACCCGCCTACGAGCAGTACTTC. This sequence encodes CASRGLAGPAYEQYF. The chain recombines TRBV27 with TRBJ2-7; the match to TRBD2 covers 12 bases. Trimming at V came to 6 bases and at J to 2 bases, leaving 5 bases not matched to a gene. The CDR3 runs 15 residues. Looked up from germline, CDR1 is MNHEY and CDR2 is SMNVEV (reference sequence).

The count of this clone is one. The chain uses TRBV18 and TRBJ2-7; either TRBD1 or TRBD2 may fit D (5 bases each). V lost 1 base and J lost 1, with 14 bases in between. CDR1 and CDR2 from the germline V gene are KGHSH and LQKENI. The CDR3 is made up of 16 amino acids. CDR3 DNA sequence: TGTGCCAGCTCACCACGGGGTGGGGGACGGTCCTACGAGCAGTACTTC. Amino acid sequence: CASSPRGGGRSYEQYF. The full variable domain, rest sourced from reference TRBV18 and TRBJ2-7, is NAGVMQNPRHLVRRRGQEARLRCSPMKGHSHVYWYRQLPEEGLKFMVYLQKENIIDESGMPKERFSAEFPKEGPSILRIQQVVRGDSAAYFCASSPRGGGRSYEQYFGPGTRLTVT.

The rearrangement links TRBV28 to TRBJ2-1; D possibly corresponds to TRBD2 (7 bases). CDR3 length: 16 residues. Trimming removed 6 bases at V and 9 bases at J, with 24 bases between. From germline, CDR1 is MDHEN and CDR2 SYDVKM. The CDR3, as DNA: TGTGCCAGCAGACCTCCAAAAGACATGGGGGGGGCTGAGCAGTTCTTC. This codes for CASRPPKDMGGAEQFF.

This clone was counted only a few times. The rearrangement uses TRBV11-2 and TRBJ1-1; 10 bases are a match to TRBD1. Germline V lookup: CDR1 SGHAT, CDR2 FQNNGV. The CDR3 totals 13 residues. J was trimmed by 7 bases and V by 5 bases; bases with no gene match: 4. As DNA, the CDR3 is TGTGCCAGCAGCCTGGGACAGGGGATTGAAGCTTTCTTT. It specifies CASSLGQGIEAFF.

This clone has a single count. The chain combines TRBV7-9 with TRBJ1-2; 8 bases match TRBD1. Germline V gene sequence: CDR1 SEHNR, CDR2 FQNEAQ (reference sequence). The trim removed 4 bases at V and 8 bases at J, leaving 12 bases unmatched. This CDR3 is built from 15 residues. The CDR3 loop reads CASSSGGLTRRGYTF. CDR3 sequence (DNA): TGTGCCAGCAGCTCAGGGGGCCTCACACGGCGGGGCTACACCTTC.